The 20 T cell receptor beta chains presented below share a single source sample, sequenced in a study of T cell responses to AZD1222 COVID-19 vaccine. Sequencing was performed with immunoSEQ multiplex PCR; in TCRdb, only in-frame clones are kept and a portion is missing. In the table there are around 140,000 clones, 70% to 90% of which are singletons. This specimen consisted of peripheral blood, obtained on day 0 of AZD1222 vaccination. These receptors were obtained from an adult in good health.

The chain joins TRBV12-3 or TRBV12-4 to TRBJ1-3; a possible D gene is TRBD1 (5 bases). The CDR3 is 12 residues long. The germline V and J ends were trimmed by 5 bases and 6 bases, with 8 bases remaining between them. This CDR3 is CASSPGVNTIYF. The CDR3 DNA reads TGTGCCAGCAGTCCGGGGGTAAACACCATATATTTT.

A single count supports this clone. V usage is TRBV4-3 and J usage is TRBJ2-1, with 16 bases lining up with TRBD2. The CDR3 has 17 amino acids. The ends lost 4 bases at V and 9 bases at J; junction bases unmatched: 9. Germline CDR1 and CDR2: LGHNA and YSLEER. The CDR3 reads CASSPQGLAGGPGEQFF. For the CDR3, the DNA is TGCGCCAGCAGCCCGCAGGGACTAGCGGGAGGGCCTGGTGAGCAGTTCTTC.

CDR3 region: CASSFRYEQYF. The CDR3 coding sequence is TGTGCCAGCAGCTTCAGATACGAGCAGTACTTC. The chain uses TRBV6-2 or TRBV6-3 and TRBJ2-7; no clear D gene. The germline CDR1 and CDR2 sequences are MNHEY and SVGEGT. Trimming pared 6 bases from V and 4 bases from J, leaving 7 bases between. CDR3 length equals 11 residues.

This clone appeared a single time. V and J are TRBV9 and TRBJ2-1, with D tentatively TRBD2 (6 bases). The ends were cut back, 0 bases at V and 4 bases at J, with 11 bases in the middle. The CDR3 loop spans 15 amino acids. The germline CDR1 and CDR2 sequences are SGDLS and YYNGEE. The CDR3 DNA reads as TGTGCCAGCAGCGTAGAGGGCGGGAATTACAATGAGCAGTTCTTC. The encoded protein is CASSVEGGNYNEQFF.

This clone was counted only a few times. In DNA, the CDR3 is TGTGCCAGCAGCTTGGATACAGGATTAAACTATGGCTACACCTTC. It yields the protein CASSLDTGLNYGYTF. The chain joins TRBV5-4 to TRBJ1-2; tentatively, D is TRBD1 (5 bases). The CDR3 runs to 15 residues. V dropped 0 bases and J dropped 2 bases, with 11 bases sitting between them. Germline CDR1 SGHNT, CDR2 YYREEE (reference sequence).

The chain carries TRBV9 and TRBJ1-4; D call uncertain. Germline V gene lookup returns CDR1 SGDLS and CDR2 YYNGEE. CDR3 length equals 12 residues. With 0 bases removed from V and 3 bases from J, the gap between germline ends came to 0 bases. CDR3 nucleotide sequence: TGTGCCAGCAGCGTAGCTAATGAAAAACTGTTTTTT. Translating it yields CASSVANEKLFF.

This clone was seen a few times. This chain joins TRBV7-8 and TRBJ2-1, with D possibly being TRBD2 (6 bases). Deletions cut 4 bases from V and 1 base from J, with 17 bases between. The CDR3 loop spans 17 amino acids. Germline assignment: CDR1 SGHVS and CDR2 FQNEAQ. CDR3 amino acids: CASSSQPGTASYNEQFF. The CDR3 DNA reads TGTGCCAGCAGCTCTCAACCCGGGACTGCTTCCTACAATGAGCAGTTCTTC.

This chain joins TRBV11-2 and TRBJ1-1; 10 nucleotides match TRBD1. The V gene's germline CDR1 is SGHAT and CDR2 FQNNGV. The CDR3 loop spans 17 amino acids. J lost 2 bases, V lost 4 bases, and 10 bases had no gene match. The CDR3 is CASSSGDRGWGNTEAFF. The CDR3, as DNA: TGTGCCAGCAGCTCCGGGGACAGGGGATGGGGCAACACTGAAGCTTTCTTT.

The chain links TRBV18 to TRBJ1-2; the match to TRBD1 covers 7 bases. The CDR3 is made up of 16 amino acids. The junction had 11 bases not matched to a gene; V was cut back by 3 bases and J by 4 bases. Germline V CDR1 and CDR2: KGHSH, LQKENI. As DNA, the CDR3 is TGTGCCAGCTCACCCCTCGATGGGACAGAACCCTATGGCTACACCTTC. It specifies CASSPLDGTEPYGYTF.

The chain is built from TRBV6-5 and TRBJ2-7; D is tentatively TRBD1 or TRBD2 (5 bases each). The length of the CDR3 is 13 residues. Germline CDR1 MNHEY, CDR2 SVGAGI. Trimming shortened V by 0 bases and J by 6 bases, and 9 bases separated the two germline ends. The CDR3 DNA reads TGTGCCAGCAGTTACTCCCCGGGGACCGAGCAGTACTTC. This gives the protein CASSYSPGTEQYF.

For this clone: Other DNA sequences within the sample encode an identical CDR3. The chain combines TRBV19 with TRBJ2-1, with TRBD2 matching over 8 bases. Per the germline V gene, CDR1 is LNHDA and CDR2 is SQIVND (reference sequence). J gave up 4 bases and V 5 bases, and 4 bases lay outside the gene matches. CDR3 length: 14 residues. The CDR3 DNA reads TGTGCCAGTAGTCCCACTAGCGGATACAATGAGCAGTTCTTC. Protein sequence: CASSPTSGYNEQFF.

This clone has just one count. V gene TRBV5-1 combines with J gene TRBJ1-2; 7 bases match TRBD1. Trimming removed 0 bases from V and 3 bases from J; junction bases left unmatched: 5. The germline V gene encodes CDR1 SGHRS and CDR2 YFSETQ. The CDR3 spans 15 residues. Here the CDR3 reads CASSLANGQDYGYTF. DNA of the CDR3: TGCGCCAGCAGCTTGGCTAATGGACAGGACTATGGCTACACCTTC. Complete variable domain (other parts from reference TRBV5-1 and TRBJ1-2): KAGVTQTPRYLIKTRGQQVTLSCSPISGHRSVSWYQQTPGQGLQFLFEYFSETQRNKGNFPGRFSGRQFSNSRSEMNVSTLELGDSALYLCASSLANGQDYGYTFGSGTRLTVV.

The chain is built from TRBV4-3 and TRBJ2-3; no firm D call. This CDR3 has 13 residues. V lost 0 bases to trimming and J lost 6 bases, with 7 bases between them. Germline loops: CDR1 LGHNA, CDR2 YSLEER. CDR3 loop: CASSQDHADTQYF. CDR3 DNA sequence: TGCGCCAGCAGCCAAGATCATGCGGATACGCAGTATTTT.

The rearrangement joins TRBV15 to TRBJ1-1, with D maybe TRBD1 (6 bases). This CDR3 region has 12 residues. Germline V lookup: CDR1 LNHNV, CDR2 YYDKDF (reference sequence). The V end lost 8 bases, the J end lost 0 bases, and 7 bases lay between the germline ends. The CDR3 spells CATGQLNTEAFF. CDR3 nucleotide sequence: TGTGCCACCGGACAGCTGAACACTGAAGCTTTCTTT.

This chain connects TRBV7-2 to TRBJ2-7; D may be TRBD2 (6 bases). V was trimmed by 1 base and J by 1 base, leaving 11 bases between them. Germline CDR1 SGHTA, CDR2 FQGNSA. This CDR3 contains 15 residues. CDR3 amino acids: CASSLEAGRSYEQYF. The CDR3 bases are TGTGCCAGCAGCTTAGAGGCGGGGAGGTCCTACGAGCAGTACTTC.

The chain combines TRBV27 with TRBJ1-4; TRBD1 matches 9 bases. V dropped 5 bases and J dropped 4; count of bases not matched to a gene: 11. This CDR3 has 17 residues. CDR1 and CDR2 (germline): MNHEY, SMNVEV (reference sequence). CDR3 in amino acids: CASSPRPGQGYNEKLFF. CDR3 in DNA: TGTGCCAGCAGTCCCAGACCGGGACAGGGATATAATGAAAAACTGTTTTTT.

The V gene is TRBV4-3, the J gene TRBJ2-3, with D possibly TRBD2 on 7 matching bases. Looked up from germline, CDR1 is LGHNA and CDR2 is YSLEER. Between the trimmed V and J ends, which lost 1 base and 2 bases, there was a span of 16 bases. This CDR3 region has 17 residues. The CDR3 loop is CASSQGSAGGHTDTQYF. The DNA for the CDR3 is TGCGCCAGCAGCCAAGGTTCCGCCGGGGGGCACACAGATACGCAGTATTTT.

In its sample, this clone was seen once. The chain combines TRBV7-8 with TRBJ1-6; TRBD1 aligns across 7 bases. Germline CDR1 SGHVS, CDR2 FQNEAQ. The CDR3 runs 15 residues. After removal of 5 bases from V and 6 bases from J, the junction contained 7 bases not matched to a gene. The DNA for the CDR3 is TGTGCCAGCAGCCCAGAAACAGGGGTTAATTCACCCCTCCACTTT. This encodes CASSPETGVNSPLHF.

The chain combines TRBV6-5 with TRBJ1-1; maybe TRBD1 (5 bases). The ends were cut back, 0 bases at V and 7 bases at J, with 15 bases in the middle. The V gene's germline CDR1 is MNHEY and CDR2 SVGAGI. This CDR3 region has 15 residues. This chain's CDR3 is CASSYSTGRDFEAFF. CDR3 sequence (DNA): TGTGCCAGCAGTTACTCGACGGGGCGCGACTTTGAAGCTTTCTTT.

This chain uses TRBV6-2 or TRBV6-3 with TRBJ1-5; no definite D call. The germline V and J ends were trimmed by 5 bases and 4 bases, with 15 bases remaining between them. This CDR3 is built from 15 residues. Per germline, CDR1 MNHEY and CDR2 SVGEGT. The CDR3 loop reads CASSRWAVNNQPQHF. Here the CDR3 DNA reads TGTGCCAGCAGTCGATGGGCAGTTAATAATCAGCCCCAGCATTTT.